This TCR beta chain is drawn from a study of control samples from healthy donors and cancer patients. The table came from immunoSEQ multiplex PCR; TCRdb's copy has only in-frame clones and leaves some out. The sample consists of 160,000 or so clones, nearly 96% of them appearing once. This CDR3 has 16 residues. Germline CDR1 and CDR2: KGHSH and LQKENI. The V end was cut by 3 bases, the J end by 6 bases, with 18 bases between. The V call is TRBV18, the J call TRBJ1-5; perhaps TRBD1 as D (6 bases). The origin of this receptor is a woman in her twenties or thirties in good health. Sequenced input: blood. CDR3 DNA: TGTGCCAGCTCACCGCAGGGGACGGGTTCTGGTCAGCCCCAGCATTTT. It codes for CASSPQGTGSGQPQHF.